The sequence of this TCR beta chain was determined in a study of OX40 agonist ivuxolimab in advanced cancers. Overall study context: People who had prior anti-PD-1, anti-PD-L1 or anti-CTLA-4 therapy could take part, and 40% had some.

Study results and caveats: Mean expanded clone counts were higher in CD8+ than CD4+ T cells.

As regards this clone: Its antigen is as yet unknown. Different DNA sequences within this sample yield the same CDR3.

This CDR3 comprises 14 residues. V was trimmed by 4 bases and J by 6 bases, leaving 11 bases between them. The germline CDR1 and CDR2 sequences are SGHRS and YFSETQ. The protocol was immunoSEQ multiplex PCR, while the TCRdb copy is restricted to in-frame clones and leaves out a portion. The profile shows roughly 80,000 clones, around 80% of them singletons. V gene TRBV5-1 combines with J gene TRBJ1-6; D may be TRBD1 (5 bases). Sequencing was performed on CD4+ or CD8+ T cells sorted from blood, taken in a trial of the OX40 agonist ivuxolimab. This receptor was taken from an adult with an advanced solid tumor such as melanoma, head and neck, liver or kidney cancer. The CDR3 here is CASSDQGSNSPLHF. CDR3 nucleotides: TGCGCCAGCAGCGACCAGGGCAGTAATTCACCCCTCCACTTT.